One and the same sample provided the 18 T cell receptor beta chains below, sequenced in a study of graft-versus-host responses after intestinal transplantation (dated by TCRdb to the early 2020s). For these TCRs, the target antigens are not known. This sample's time point label indicates: cells obtained before transplantation from donor or recipient. The library was obtained by the immunoSEQ multiplex PCR assay. TCRdb mirrors the immuneACCESS table, restricted to in-frame sequences. Some clones are absent from its copies; in checked studies, under half trace to an unresolved V gene, and the reason for the others is unknown. The sample table lists just over 95,000 clones, about 90% of them with a count of one. The top ten clones comprise around 0.17% of the sample. Source: unstimulated CD4+ T cells sorted from spleen or lymph node cells, taken before intestinal transplant. These receptors originate from a human donor who received an intestinal transplant.

The chain combines TRBV2 with TRBJ2-5; 10 nucleotides agree with TRBD2. The V and J ends lost 0 bases and 1 base, in that order; junction bases with no gene match: 8. CDR1 is SNHLY and CDR2 is FYNNEI in the germline V gene. The length of the CDR3 is 18 residues. The CDR3 DNA reads as TGTGCCAGCAGTGAAGCGCGGACAGCGGGGGGGCTCCAAGAGACCCAGTACTTC. It yields the protein CASSEARTAGGLQETQYF. The full variable domain, with the rest looked up from reference TRBV2 and TRBJ2-5, is EPEVTQTPSHQVTQMGQEVILRCVPISNHLYFYWYRQILGQKVEFLVSFYNNEISEKSEIFDDQFSVERPDGSNFTLKIRSTKLEDSAMYFCASSEARTAGGLQETQYFGPGTRLLVL.

This clone was seen more than once but under ten times. This chain uses TRBV10-2 with TRBJ1-3; unclear D gene. The CDR3 totals 15 residues. Germline CDR1 is WSHSY and CDR2 is SAAADI. V was clipped by 4 bases and J by 2 bases, with 12 bases between them. The CDR3 loop reads CASSGHEIAGNTIYF. The CDR3 DNA reads TGCGCCAGCAGTGGACACGAGATTGCTGGAAACACCATATATTTT.

The chain uses TRBV2 and TRBJ2-7; 8 bases align to TRBD1. Germline V gene data show CDR1 as SNHLY and CDR2 as FYNNEI. This CDR3 region has 15 residues. The V and J ends lost 0 bases and 6 bases, in that order; junction bases with no gene match: 7. CDR3 nucleotide sequence: TGTGCCAGCAGTGAAGCCTCTAGACAGGGGTCCGAGCAGTACTTC. This gives the protein CASSEASRQGSEQYF.

V and J are TRBV5-6 and TRBJ2-1; D may be TRBD1 (5 bases). CDR1 and CDR2 from the germline V gene are SGHDT and YYEEEE. CDR3 length: 15 amino acids. The V gene lost 1 base and the J gene lost 8 bases, with 16 bases spanning the gap. CDR3 bases: TGTGCCAGCAGCTTGTATTTAGCAGGGAACGATGAGCAGTTCTTC. It is translated as CASSLYLAGNDEQFF. Variable domain in full (rest from reference TRBV5-6 and TRBJ2-1): DAGVTQSPTHLIKTRGQQVTLRCSPKSGHDTVSWYQQALGQGPQFIFQYYEEEERQRGNFPDRFSGHQFPNYSSELNVNALLLGDSALYLCASSLYLAGNDEQFFGPGTRLTVL.

In its sample, this clone was seen once. This chain links TRBV30 with TRBJ1-1, with D tentatively TRBD1 (6 bases). The CDR3 consists of 16 residues. Germline CDR1 GTSNPN, CDR2 SVGIG (reference sequence). Trimming took off 1 base at V and 2 bases at J, with 17 bases between the two ends. Here the CDR3 DNA reads TGTGCCTGGAGTGCCCTTAACAGGGAAACAAACACTGAAGCTTTCTTT. It encodes CAWSALNRETNTEAFF.

This chain joins TRBV6-5 and TRBJ2-7; 7 positions match TRBD1. The junction had 2 bases not matched to a gene; V was cut back by 5 bases and J by 4 bases. Germline values: CDR1 MNHEY, CDR2 SVGAGI. The CDR3 is 12 amino acids. CDR3 coding DNA: TGTGCCAGCAGTAGGGACAGATACGAGCAGTACTTC. This encodes CASSRDRYEQYF.

The genes are TRBV4-2 and TRBJ2-1; 8 nucleotides align to TRBD2. Germline lookup yields CDR1 LGHNA and CDR2 YNFKEQ. The V and J ends lost 5 bases and 8 bases, in that order; junction bases with no gene match: 11. The CDR3 loop spans 15 amino acids. CDR3 protein: CASSGLREGLDEQFF. Here the CDR3 DNA reads TGTGCCAGCAGCGGGTTACGGGAGGGCCTCGATGAGCAGTTCTTC.

The chain links TRBV5-6 to TRBJ2-5; the match to TRBD2 covers 8 bases. The J segment lost 2 bases and the V segment lost 0 bases, leaving 6 bases of the junction unmatched. The CDR3 totals 16 residues. Germline CDR1 reads SGHDT; CDR2 reads YYEEEE. CDR3 in DNA: TGTGCCAGCAGCTTGGGTCCTAGCGGGTTACAAGAGACCCAGTACTTC. Encoded protein: CASSLGPSGLQETQYF.

The chain has TRBV6-4 and TRBJ2-1; D ambiguous. Trimming cost V 4 bases and J 5 bases, with 12 bases left between them. The germline V gene encodes CDR1 MRHNA and CDR2 SNTAGT. The CDR3 is 14 residues long. CDR3 residues: CASSVEPFDNEQFF. CDR3 DNA: TGTGCCAGCAGTGTAGAGCCCTTCGACAATGAGCAGTTCTTC.

The chain is built from TRBV2 and TRBJ1-2; 9 bases fit TRBD1. Per the germline V gene, CDR1 is SNHLY and CDR2 is FYNNEI. This CDR3 is built from 18 residues. V shed 1 base and J 4 bases; nucleotides not matched to a gene: 13. The chain's CDR3 is CASSEVRQGDPRSYGYTF. The CDR3 bases are TGTGCCAGCAGTGAAGTGAGACAGGGGGACCCCCGTTCCTATGGCTACACCTTC. The full variable domain, in which reference TRBV2 and TRBJ1-2 provide the parts outside the CDR3, is EPEVTQTPSHQVTQMGQEVILRCVPISNHLYFYWYRQILGQKVEFLVSFYNNEISEKSEIFDDQFSVERPDGSNFTLKIRSTKLEDSAMYFCASSEVRQGDPRSYGYTFGSGTRLTVV.

This chain connects TRBV5-5 to TRBJ1-2, with TRBD1 as a possible D gene (6 bases). Between the trimmed V and J ends, which lost 4 bases and 8 bases, there was a span of 15 bases. The CDR3 consists of 13 residues. From germline, CDR1 is SGHKS and CDR2 YYEKEE (reference sequence). The DNA for the CDR3 is TGTGCCAGCAGCCAGAGCAGGGGAATAGGCTACACCTTC. It translates to CASSQSRGIGYTF.

J is TRBJ2-7 and V is TRBV19, with 8 bases identical to TRBD1. The CDR3 length is 15 residues. In germline, CDR1 is LNHDA, CDR2 SQIVND (reference sequence). The V and J ends lost 5 bases and 6 bases, in that order; junction bases with no gene match: 12. Here the CDR3 reads CASSPTPRTGPEQYF. The CDR3 DNA sequence: TGTGCCAGTAGTCCAACCCCGAGGACAGGGCCCGAGCAGTACTTC.

This chain joins TRBV5-4 and TRBJ2-5; TRBD1 aligns across 9 bases. The CDR3 consists of 15 residues. V gave up 3 bases and J gave up 4 bases; unmatched junction bases: 7. The germline V gene has CDR1 SGHNT and CDR2 YYREEE (reference sequence). CDR3 DNA: TGTGCCAGCAGCTCGGGACAGGGAGGGAGAGAGACCCAGTACTTC. Residues: CASSSGQGGRETQYF.

In its sample, this clone was seen many times. The rearrangement links TRBV10-3 to TRBJ1-4; D is undetermined. This CDR3 spans 14 amino acids. Deletions cut 0 bases from V and 6 bases from J, with 8 bases between. CDR1 is ENHRY and CDR2 is SYGVKD in the germline V gene. The CDR3 nucleotides read TGTGCCATCAGTGAGTCGACTAGATATGAAAAACTGTTTTTT. It translates to CAISESTRYEKLFF.

The V gene is TRBV5-1, the J gene TRBJ1-6; 7 nucleotides align to TRBD1. The germline CDR1 and CDR2 sequences are SGHRS and YFSETQ. The CDR3 spans 15 residues. V shed 0 bases and J 8 bases; nucleotides not matched to a gene: 5. CDR3 sequence: CASSLVAGGHSPLHF. The CDR3 region has the DNA TGCGCCAGCAGCTTGGTTGCAGGGGGACATTCACCCCTCCACTTT.

The rearrangement joins TRBV7-2 to TRBJ2-5; the D gene is possibly TRBD1 (5 bases). Trimming stripped 5 bases from V and 6 bases from J, with 13 bases between. The CDR3 totals 13 residues. Per the germline V gene, CDR1 is SGHTA and CDR2 is FQGNSA. CDR3 sequence: CASSPWTSQTQYF. As DNA, the CDR3 is TGTGCCAGCAGCCCGTGGACATCTCAGACCCAGTACTTC.

This sequence joins TRBV4-1 and TRBJ1-3; no reliable D call. V shed 0 bases and J shed 4 bases, with 7 bases lying between them. In germline, CDR1 is MGHRA, CDR2 YSYEKL. The CDR3 spans 14 residues. The DNA for the CDR3 is TGCGCCAGCAGCCAAGATTTGAGCGGAAACACCATATATTTT. This gives the protein CASSQDLSGNTIYF.

The CDR3, as DNA: TGTGCCTGGAGCCAGGGACATTTTGGCTACACCTTC. Protein sequence: CAWSQGHFGYTF. The chain uses TRBV30 and TRBJ1-2; D possibly corresponds to TRBD1 (6 bases). The CDR3 consists of 12 residues. Trimming left V 3 bases short and J 7 bases short, with 12 bases between. Germline CDR1 and CDR2: GTSNPN and SVGIG (reference sequence).